Reported below is one TCR beta chain. These data originate in a study of T cells in Graves' hyperthyroidism and ophthalmopathy. Hyperthyroidism in the patients, aged 18 to 65, was newly diagnosed and under 2 months in duration. Germline V lookup: CDR1 SQVTM, CDR2 ANQGSEA. This CDR3 region has 10 residues. Trimming removed 8 bases from V and 2 bases from J, with 7 bases in between. Researchers took RNA transcripts and amplified the TCR beta CDR3 regions from them. The HTBI primer set served for first-round RT-PCR of the TCR CDR3. TCRdb redid the calling of the multiplex PCR reads with MiXCR, one entry per CDR3 protein. Among some 720,000 distinct CDR3 sequences listed, 16% were seen once.

The sequencing sample was made of blood. The clonotype originates from a man younger than 30 with Graves' hyperthyroidism. The chain is built from TRBV29-1 and TRBJ2-7; unclear D gene. DNA of the CDR3: TGCAGCATCCGGCCCTACGAGCAGTACTTC. Translated, it gives CSIRPYEQYF.